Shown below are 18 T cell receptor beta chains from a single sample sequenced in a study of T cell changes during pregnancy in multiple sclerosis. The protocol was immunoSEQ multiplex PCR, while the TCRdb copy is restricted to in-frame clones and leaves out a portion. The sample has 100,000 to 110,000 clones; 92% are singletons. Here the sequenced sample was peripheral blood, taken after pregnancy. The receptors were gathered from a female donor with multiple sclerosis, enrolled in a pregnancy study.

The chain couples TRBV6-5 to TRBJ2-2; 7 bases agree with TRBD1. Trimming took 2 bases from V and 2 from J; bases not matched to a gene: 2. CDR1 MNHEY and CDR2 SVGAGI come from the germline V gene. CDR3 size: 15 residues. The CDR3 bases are TGTGCCAGCAGTTACCGACAGGGAAACACCGGGGAGCTGTTTTTT. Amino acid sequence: CASSYRQGNTGELFF.

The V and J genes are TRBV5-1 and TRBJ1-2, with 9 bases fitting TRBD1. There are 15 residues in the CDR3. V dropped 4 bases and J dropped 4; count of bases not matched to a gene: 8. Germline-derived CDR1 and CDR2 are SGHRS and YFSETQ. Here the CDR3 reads CASSEQGALGYGYTF. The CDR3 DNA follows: TGCGCCAGCAGCGAACAGGGGGCGCTCGGCTATGGCTACACCTTC.

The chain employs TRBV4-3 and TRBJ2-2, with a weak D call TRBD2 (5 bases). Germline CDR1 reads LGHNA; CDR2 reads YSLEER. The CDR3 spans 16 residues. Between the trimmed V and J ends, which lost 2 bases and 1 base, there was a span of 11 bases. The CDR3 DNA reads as TGCGCCAGCAGCCAAAGGCAGGACTTGAACACCGGGGAGCTGTTTTTT. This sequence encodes CASSQRQDLNTGELFF.

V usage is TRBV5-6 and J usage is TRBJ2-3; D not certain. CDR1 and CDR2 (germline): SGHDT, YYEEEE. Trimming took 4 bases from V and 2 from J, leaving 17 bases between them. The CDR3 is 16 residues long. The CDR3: CASSQRTVPSTDTQYF. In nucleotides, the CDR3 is TGTGCCAGCAGCCAACGAACGGTGCCCTCCACAGATACGCAGTATTTT.

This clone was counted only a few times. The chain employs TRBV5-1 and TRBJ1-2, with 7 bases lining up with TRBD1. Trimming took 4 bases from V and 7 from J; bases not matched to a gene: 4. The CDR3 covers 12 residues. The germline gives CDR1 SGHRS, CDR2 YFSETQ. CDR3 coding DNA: TGCGCCAGCAGCGACAGGGTATCTGGCTACACCTTC. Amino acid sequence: CASSDRVSGYTF.

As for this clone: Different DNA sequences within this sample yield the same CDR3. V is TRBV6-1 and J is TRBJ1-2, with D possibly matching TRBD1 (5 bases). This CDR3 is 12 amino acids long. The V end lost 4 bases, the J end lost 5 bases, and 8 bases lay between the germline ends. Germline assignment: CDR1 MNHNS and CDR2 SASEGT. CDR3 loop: CASSAGLYGYTF. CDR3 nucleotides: TGTGCCAGCAGTGCAGGGCTGTATGGCTACACCTTC.

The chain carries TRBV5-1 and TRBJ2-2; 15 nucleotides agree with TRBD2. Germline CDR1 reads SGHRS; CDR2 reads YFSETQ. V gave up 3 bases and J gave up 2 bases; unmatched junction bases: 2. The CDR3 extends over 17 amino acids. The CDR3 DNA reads TGCGCCAGCAGCTCGGGACTAGCGGGAGGAAACACCGGGGAGCTGTTTTTT. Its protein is CASSSGLAGGNTGELFF.

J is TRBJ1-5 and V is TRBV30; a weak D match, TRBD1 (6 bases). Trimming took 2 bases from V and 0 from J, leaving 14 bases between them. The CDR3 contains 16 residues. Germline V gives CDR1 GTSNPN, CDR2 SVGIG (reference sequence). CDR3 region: CAWSIRGQFSNQPQHF. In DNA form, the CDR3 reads TGTGCCTGGAGTATCCGCGGACAGTTTAGCAATCAGCCCCAGCATTTT.

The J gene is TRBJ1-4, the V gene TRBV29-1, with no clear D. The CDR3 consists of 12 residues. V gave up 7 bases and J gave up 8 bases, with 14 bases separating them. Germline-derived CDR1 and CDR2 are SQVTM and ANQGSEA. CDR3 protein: CSAGRREEKLFF. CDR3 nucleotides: TGCAGCGCGGGTCGACGGGAGGAAAAACTGTTTTTT.

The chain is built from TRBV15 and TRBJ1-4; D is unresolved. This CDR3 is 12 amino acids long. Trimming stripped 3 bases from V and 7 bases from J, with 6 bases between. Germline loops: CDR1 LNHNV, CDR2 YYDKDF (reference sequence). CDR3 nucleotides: TGTGCCACCAGCAGGCGGGCTGAAAAACTGTTTTTT. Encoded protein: CATSRRAEKLFF.

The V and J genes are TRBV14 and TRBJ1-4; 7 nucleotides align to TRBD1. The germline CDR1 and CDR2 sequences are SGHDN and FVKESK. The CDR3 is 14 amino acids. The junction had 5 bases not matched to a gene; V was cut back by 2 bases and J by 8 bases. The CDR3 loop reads CASSQRQGGEKLFF. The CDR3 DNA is TGTGCCAGCAGCCAACGACAGGGAGGAGAAAAACTGTTTTTT.

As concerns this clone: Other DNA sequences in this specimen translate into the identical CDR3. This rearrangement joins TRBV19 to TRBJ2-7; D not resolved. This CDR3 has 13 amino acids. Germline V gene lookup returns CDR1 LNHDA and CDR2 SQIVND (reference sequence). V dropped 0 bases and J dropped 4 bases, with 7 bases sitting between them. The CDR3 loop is CASSIDRGYEQYF. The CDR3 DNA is TGTGCCAGTAGTATAGATCGAGGATACGAGCAGTACTTC. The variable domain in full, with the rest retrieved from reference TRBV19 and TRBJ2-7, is DGGITQSPKYLFRKEGQNVTLSCEQNLNHDAMYWYRQDPGQGLRLIYYSQIVNDFQKGDIAEGYSVSREKKESFPLTVTSAQKNPTAFYLCASSIDRGYEQYFGPGTRLTVT.

The CDR3 nucleotides read TGCGCCAGCAGCCAAGAGGGTCGGAGGGGAGGACAGCCCCAGCATTTT. Encoded protein: CASSQEGRRGGQPQHF. V is TRBV4-1 and J is TRBJ1-5; TRBD1 is a possible D gene (5 bases). The V gene lost 0 bases and the J gene lost 7 bases, with 16 bases spanning the gap. Germline V gene lookup returns CDR1 MGHRA and CDR2 YSYEKL. This CDR3 is 16 amino acids long.

DNA for the CDR3: TGTGCCAGCAGCTCCGCAGGGCGAGAGACCCAGTACTTC. Translating gives CASSSAGRETQYF. This chain links TRBV7-3 with TRBJ2-5, with D possibly matching TRBD1 (5 bases). Germline CDR1 and CDR2: SGHTA and FQGTGA. The CDR3 runs to 13 residues. V was cut by 4 bases and J by 4 bases, with 10 bases left in between.

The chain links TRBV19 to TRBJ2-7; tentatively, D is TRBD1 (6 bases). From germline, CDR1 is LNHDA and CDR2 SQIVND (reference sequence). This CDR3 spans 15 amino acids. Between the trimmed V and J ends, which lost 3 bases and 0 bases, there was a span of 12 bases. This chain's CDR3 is CASSMTGQSSYEQYF. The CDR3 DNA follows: TGTGCCAGTAGTATGACGGGACAAAGCTCCTACGAGCAGTACTTC.

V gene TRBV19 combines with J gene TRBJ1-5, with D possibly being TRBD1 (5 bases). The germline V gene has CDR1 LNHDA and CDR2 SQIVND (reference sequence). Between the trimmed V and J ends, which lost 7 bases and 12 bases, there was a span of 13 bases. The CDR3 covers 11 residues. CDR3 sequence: CASTADSHQHF. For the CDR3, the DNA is TGTGCCAGTACCGCCGACAGTCACCAGCATTTT.

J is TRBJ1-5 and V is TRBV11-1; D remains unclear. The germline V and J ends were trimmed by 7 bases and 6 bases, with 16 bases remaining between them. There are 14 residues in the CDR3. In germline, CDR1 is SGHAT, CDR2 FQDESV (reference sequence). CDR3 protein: CASTFVTTRQPQHF. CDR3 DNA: TGTGCCAGCACCTTTGTGACAACGCGTCAGCCCCAGCATTTT.

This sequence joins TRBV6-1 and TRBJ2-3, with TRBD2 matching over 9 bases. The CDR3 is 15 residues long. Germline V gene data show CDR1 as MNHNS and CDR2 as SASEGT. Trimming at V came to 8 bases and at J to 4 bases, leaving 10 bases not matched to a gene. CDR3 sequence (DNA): TGTGCCAGCGAAATAGCGGGAGACGAGGCAGATACGCAGTATTTT. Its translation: CASEIAGDEADTQYF.